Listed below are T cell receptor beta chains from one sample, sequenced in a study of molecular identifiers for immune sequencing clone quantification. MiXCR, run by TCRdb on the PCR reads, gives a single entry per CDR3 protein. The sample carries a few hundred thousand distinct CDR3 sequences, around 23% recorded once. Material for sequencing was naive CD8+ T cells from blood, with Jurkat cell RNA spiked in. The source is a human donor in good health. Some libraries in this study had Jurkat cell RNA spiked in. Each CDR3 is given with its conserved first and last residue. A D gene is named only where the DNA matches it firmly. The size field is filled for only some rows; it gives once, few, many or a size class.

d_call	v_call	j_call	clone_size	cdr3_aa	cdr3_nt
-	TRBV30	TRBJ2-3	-	CAWSVLPGGTDTQYF	TGTGCCTGGAGTGTCCTGCCCGGGGGCACAGATACGCAGTATTTT
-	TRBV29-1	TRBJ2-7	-	CSVVFSGRGYEQYF	TGCAGCGTTGTTTTCTCTGGCAGGGGTTACGAGCAGTACTTC
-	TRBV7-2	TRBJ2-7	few	CASTTRGAYEQYF	TGTGCCAGCACCACCCGGGGGGCGTACGAGCAGTACTTC
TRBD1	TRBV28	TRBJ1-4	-	CASSERTGDEKLSF	TGTGCCAGCAGTGAGAGGACAGGGGATGAAAAACTGTCTTTT
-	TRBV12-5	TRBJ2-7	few	CASGLGYNEQYF	TGTGCTAGTGGTTTGGGGTACAACGAGCAGTACTTC
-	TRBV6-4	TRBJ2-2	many	CASSRSNGELFF	TGTGCCAGCAGTCGGTCTAACGGGGAGCTGTTTTTT
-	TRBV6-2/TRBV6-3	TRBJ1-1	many	CASSYSERAFF	TGTGCCAGCAGTTACTCCGAAAGAGCTTTCTTT
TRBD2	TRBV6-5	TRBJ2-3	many	CACGAGAVDTQYF	TGTGCCTGCGGCGCGGGAGCAGTGGATACGCAGTATTTT
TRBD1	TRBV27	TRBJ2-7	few	CASRSPGGWYEQYF	TGTGCCAGCAGGTCTCCAGGGGGCTGGTACGAGCAGTACTTC
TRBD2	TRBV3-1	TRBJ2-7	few	CASSTWASGNDHGYEQYF	TGTGCCAGCAGCACCTGGGCTAGCGGGAATGACCATGGCTACGAGCAGTACTTC
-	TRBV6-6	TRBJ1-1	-	CASSPGSNTAAFF	TGTGCCAGCAGCCCGGGATCGAACACTGCAGCTTTCTTT
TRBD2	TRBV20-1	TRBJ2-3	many	CSASHSGTADTQYF	TGCAGTGCTAGTCATAGCGGGACGGCGGATACGCAGTATTTT
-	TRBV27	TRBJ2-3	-	CASSPPWGDTQYF	TGTGCCAGCAGTCCCCCGTGGGGAGATACGCAGTATTTT
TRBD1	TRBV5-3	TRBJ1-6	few	CASSLGTGSSPLHF	TGTGCCAGCAGCCTAGGGACAGGGAGCTCACCCCTCCACTTT
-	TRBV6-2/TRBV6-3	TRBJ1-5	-	CASSHWVNQPQHF	TGTGCCAGCAGTCACTGGGTGAATCAGCCCCAGCATTTT
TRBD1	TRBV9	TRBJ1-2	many	CASSPKNQGESYTF	TGTGCCAGCAGCCCCAAAAACCAGGGGGAGAGCTACACCTTC
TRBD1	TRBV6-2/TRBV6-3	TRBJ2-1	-	CASSYADRGGEQFF	TGTGCCAGCAGTTACGCGGACAGGGGGGGTGAGCAGTTCTTC
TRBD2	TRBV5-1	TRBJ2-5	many	CASSLRGGNQETQYF	TGCGCCAGCAGCTTGCGCGGGGGGAACCAAGAGACCCAGTACTTC
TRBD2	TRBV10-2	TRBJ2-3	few	CASSPNSGGSTDTQYF	TGCGCCAGCAGCCCGAATAGCGGGGGAAGCACAGATACGCAGTATTTT
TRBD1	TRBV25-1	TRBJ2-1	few	CASRSPHRGDEQFF	TGTGCCAGCAGGAGCCCCCACAGGGGCGATGAGCAGTTCTTC
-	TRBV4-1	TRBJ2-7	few	CASSQGEQSYEQYF	TGCGCCAGCAGCCAAGGGGAACAGTCCTACGAGCAGTACTTC
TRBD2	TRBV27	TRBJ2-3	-	CASSISGSQSDTQYF	TGTGCCAGCAGCATTAGCGGGAGTCAGTCAGATACGCAGTATTTT
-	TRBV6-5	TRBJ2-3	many	CASSYRRVTYSDTQYF	TGTGCCAGCAGTTACCGCAGGGTCACTTACTCAGATACGCAGTATTTT
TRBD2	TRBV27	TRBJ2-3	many	CASSLDRRGGADTQYF	TGTGCCAGCAGTTTAGACAGAAGGGGAGGGGCAGATACGCAGTATTTT
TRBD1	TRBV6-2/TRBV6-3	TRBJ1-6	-	CASSQRHGTALQGSLHF	TGTGCCAGCAGCCAGAGACACGGGACAGCTCTTCAGGGATCCCTCCACTTT
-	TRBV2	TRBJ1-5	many	CASRATGLGNQPQHF	TGTGCCAGCAGGGCTACAGGGTTGGGCAATCAGCCCCAGCATTTT
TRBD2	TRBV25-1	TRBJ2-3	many	CASSAVAGSTGTDTQYF	TGTGCCAGCAGTGCCGTAGCGGGCTCAACCGGCACAGATACGCAGTATTTT
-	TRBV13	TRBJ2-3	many	CASSPRDHIAVDTQYF	TGTGCCAGCAGCCCCCGGGACCATATTGCTGTAGATACGCAGTATTTT
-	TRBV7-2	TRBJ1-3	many	CASSLRQVRVDTIYF	TGTGCCAGCAGCTTAAGACAGGTCCGGGTTGACACCATATATTTT
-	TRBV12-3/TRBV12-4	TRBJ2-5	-	CASSQSPGDQETQYF	TGTGCCAGCAGCCAGTCCCCGGGGGATCAAGAGACCCAGTACTTC
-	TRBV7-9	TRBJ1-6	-	CASSQPGRPNSPLHF	TGTGCCAGCAGCCAACCGGGACGGCCGAATTCACCCCTCCACTTT
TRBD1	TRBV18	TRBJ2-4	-	CASSPRDRAENIQYF	TGTGCCAGCTCCCCAAGAGACAGGGCGGAAAACATTCAGTACTTC
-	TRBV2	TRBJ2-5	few	CASTEVQETQYF	TGTGCCAGCACGGAAGTCCAAGAGACCCAGTACTTC
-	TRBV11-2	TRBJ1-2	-	CASSSGGLYGYTF	TGTGCCAGCAGCTCAGGAGGTCTCTATGGCTACACCTTC
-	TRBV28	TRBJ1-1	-	CASIRGRLLHIGHTEVFF	TGTGCCAGCATCAGGGGTCGGCTTCTCCATATCGGGCACACTGAAGTTTTCTTT
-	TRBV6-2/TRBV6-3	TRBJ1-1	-	CASSYRDSDTEAFF	TGTGCCAGCAGTTACCGCGACAGTGACACTGAAGCTTTCTTT
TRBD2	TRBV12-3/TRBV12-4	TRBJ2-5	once	CASSLTSGWRETQYF	TGTGCCAGCAGTTTAACTAGCGGGTGGCGGGAGACCCAGTACTTC
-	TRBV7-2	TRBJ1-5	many	CASSSLDSDQPQHF	TGTGCCAGCAGCTCACTCGACTCGGATCAGCCCCAGCATTTT
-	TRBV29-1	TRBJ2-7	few	CSVEGPRDYEQYF	TGCAGCGTTGAGGGGCCGCGGGACTACGAGCAGTACTTC
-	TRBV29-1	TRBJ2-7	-	CSVRGGRGYEQYF	TGCAGCGTTCGTGGGGGGCGGGGCTACGAGCAGTACTTC
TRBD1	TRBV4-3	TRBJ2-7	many	CASSHSGTGAYEQYF	TGCGCCAGCAGCCACTCCGGGACAGGCGCATACGAGCAGTACTTC
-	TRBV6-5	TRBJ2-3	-	CASSSTGPQQGWEDTQYF	TGTGCCAGCAGTTCTACGGGGCCCCAACAGGGCTGGGAAGATACGCAGTATTTT
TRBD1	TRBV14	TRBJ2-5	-	CASSPINRGSQYF	TGTGCCAGCAGCCCAATAAACAGGGGAAGCCAGTACTTC
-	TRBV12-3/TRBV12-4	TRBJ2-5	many	CASSGDFETQYF	TGTGCCAGCAGCGGGGACTTCGAGACCCAGTACTTC
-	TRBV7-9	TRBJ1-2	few	CASSWDGYYGYTF	TGTGCCAGCAGCTGGGACGGATACTATGGCTACACCTTC
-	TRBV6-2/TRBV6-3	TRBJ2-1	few	CASKLTDNSYNEQFF	TGTGCCAGCAAGCTGACAGATAACTCCTACAATGAGCAGTTCTTC